The clone carrying this T cell receptor (beta chain) was found a few times. Its antigen is unidentified. The data originate from a study of T cell repertoires in cytomegalovirus infection. Study overall: An indication of both CMV infection and matching HLA type came from public TCR beta signatures. Broader study findings: In two of eight donors, the top clonotype was HLA-C-restricted CMV-specific.

V lost 5 bases and J lost 4; bases outside the gene matches: 7. CDR3 length: 14 residues. Germline V gene lookup returns CDR1 SGHTA and CDR2 FQGNSA. TCRdb passed the reads through MiXCR, listing each CDR3 protein once. The table lists roughly 150,000 distinct CDR3 sequences, about 20% of them singletons. The chain employs TRBV7-2 and TRBJ2-7; 8 nucleotides agree with TRBD1. The sequence derives from a human donor in good health (CMV status not recorded). Some clones in this sample may be carry-over from other donors' samples. The specimen was CD8+ T cells from cultured PBMCs, collected from culture after CMV antigen stimulation. DNA for the CDR3: TGTGCCAGCAGCCTTGGGACAGGTTATTACGAGCAGTACTTC. Protein product: CASSLGTGYYEQYF.